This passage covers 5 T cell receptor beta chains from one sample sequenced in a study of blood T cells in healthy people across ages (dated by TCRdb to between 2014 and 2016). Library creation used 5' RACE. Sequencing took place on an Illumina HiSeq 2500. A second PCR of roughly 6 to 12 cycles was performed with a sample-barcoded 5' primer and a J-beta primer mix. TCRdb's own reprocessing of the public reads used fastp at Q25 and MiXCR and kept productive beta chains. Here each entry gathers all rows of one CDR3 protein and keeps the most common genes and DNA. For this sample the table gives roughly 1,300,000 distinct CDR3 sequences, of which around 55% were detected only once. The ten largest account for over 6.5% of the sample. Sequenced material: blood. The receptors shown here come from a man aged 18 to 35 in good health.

Here the CDR3 DNA reads TGTGCCAGCAGGCCCCATACGACAGGGGGTCTGGTAAACATTCAGTACTTC. Residues: CASRPHTTGGLVNIQYF. The V gene is TRBV27, the J gene TRBJ2-4; 9 positions agree with TRBD1. CDR3 length: 17 residues. Germline V gene data show CDR1 as MNHEY and CDR2 as SMNVEV (reference sequence). J lost 6 bases, V lost 6 bases, and 15 bases had no gene match.

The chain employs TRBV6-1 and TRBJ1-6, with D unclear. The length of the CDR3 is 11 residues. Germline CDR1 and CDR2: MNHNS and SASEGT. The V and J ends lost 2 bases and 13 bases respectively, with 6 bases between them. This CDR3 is CASSEPRPLHF. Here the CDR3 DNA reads TGTGCCAGCAGTGAACCGCGGCCCCTCCACTTT.

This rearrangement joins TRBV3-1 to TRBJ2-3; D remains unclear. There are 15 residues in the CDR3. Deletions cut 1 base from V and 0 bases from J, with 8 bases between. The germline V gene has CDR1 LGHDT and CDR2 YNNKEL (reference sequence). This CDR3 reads CASSQATPSTDTQYF. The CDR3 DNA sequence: TGTGCCAGCAGCCAAGCAACGCCTAGCACAGATACGCAGTATTTT.

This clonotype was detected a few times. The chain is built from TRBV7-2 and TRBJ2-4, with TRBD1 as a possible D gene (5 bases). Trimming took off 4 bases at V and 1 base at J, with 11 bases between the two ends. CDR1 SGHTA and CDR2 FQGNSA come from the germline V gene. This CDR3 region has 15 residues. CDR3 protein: CASSSRVGAKNIQYF. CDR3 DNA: TGTGCCAGCAGCTCCAGGGTAGGGGCCAAAAACATTCAGTACTTC. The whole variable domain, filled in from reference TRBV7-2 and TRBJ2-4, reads GAGVSQSPSNKVTEKGKDVELRCDPISGHTALYWYRQSLGQGLEFLIYFQGNSAPDKSGLPSDRFSAERTGGSVSTLTIQRTQQEDSAVYLCASSSRVGAKNIQYFGAGTRLSVL.

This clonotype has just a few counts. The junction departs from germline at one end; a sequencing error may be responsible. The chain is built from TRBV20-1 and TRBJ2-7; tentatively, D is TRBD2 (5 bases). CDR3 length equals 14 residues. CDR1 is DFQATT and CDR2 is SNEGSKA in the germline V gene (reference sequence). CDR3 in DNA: TGCAGTGCCAGAGATTTGGAGGTGTCCTACGAGCAGTACTTC. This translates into CSARDLEVSYEQYF.